Sequencing of this TCR beta chain was carried out in a study of cytomegalovirus exposure and HLA in healthy donors. The CDR3 is 15 residues long. Germline loops: CDR1 MNHEY, CDR2 SVGAGI. V dropped 6 bases and J dropped 2; count of bases not matched to a gene: 7. The PCR contained 60 Vbeta and 13 Jbeta primers. Original data processing: Around 76 million unique TCR beta chains, about 12 million shared, were counted in a later analysis. The protocol was immunoSEQ multiplex PCR, while the TCRdb copy is restricted to in-frame clones and leaves out a portion. That table supplies the V and J calls and clone size; D and trimming were determined from the DNA. The sample shows some 190,000 clones, roughly 77% of them seen only once.

This chain connects TRBV6-5 to TRBJ1-1; TRBD1 aligns across 9 bases. This clonotype originated in a woman under 40 in good health and CMV-seropositive. The sequenced material came from PBMCs. The CDR3 protein is CASRPGTGYNTEAFF. As DNA, the CDR3 is TGTGCCAGCAGGCCGGGGACAGGGTATAACACTGAAGCTTTCTTT.